This TCR beta chain appears in the sequencing data of a study of T cell repertoires in cytomegalovirus infection (dated by TCRdb to between 2018 and 2021). Background on the whole study: Alongside well-studied HLA-B-restricted epitopes, the peptide stimulations were aimed at recently identified HLA-C-restricted CMV epitopes, whose presentation resists viral immunomodulation. Donor HLA type was relevant to the analysis, because carriage of CMV infection together with the matching HLA type was indicated by public TCR beta signatures.

Beyond this particular receptor, the publication reports: The ex vivo response was dominated by HLA-C-restricted CMV-specific TCR beta clonotypes, which also provided the single most frequent clonotype in two of eight donors. Cumulative frequency of public TCR beta family members discriminated carriers of CMV infection plus the relevant HLA type in this cohort and an independent 352-donor cohort.

V was cut back by 4 bases and J by 4 bases, leaving a gap of 16 bases between them. The germline V gene provides CDR1 MNHGY and CDR2 SAAAGT. The CDR3 covers 16 residues, taking in both the cysteine and the phenylalanine. Just the 48-base CDR3 DNA is kept, in frame starting at base 1. The treatment or condition label on this specimen signifies: in vitro stimulation with specific CMV peptide epitopes to enrich CMV-specific T cells. Note on this clonotype: The target of this receptor is not known. No much larger clonotype is one base removed from it; base qualities were not supplied.

The run used an Illumina HiSeq 1500. In TCRdb, the public reads were trimmed at Q25 with fastp and aligned with MiXCR, with productive beta chains retained. Entries are consolidated by CDR3 protein sequence, retaining the most common genes and DNA. Counted in this sample were 750,000 to 900,000 distinct CDR3 sequences; about 29% of them appeared once. Of the sample, about an eighth is held by the ten largest clones. Material: cultured CD8+ T cells from PBMCs, obtained from culture after CMV antigen stimulation. The chain is assembled from TRBV6-8 and TRBJ2-2, with the D call perhaps TRBD1 or TRBD2, each one matching 5 bases. The sequence was collected from a human donor in good health (CMV status not recorded). Some clones in this sample may be carry-over from other donors' samples. The nucleotide sequence reads as follows: TGTGCCAGCAGTTTCTCCCCCCCAGGGACCACCGGGGAGCTGTTTTTT. Its protein is CASSFSPPGTTGELFF.